The rows below give T cell receptor beta chains drawn from one sample of a study of blood T cell repertoires in COVID-19. Some clones are missing from TCRdb's copy, which holds only in-frame ones; the method was immunoSEQ multiplex PCR. Among just under 60,000 clones, about 90% were seen once, and the ten largest hold 4.8%. Input material: peripheral blood. The receptors come from a man in his fifties or sixties with acute or convalescent COVID-19. CDR3s include the opening cysteine and the closing phenylalanine or tryptophan. The D gene is left open where the match is weak. For some rows the clone size is stated as once, few or many, or as a class when expanded; others skip it.

V gene,J gene,D gene,clone size,CDR3 protein,CDR3 DNA
TRBV7-9,TRBJ1-2,.,few,CASSLEERLNGYTF,TGTGCCAGCAGCTTAGAGGAGCGGCTTAATGGCTACACCTTC
TRBV2,TRBJ2-3,TRBD2,.,CASSLTSGRVDTQYF,TGTGCCAGCAGTTTGACTAGCGGGAGGGTAGATACGCAGTATTTT
TRBV19,TRBJ2-2,.,.,CATQEVNTGELFF,TGTGCCACCCAGGAGGTTAACACCGGGGAGCTGTTTTTT
TRBV4-2,TRBJ1-1,.,.,CASSQVSGGNTEAFF,TGTGCCAGCAGCCAAGTATCCGGGGGTAACACTGAAGCTTTCTTT
TRBV5-1,TRBJ2-7,TRBD1,once,CASSFRDSRYSYEQYF,TGCGCCAGCAGCTTCCGGGACAGCCGCTACTCCTACGAGCAGTACTTC
TRBV11-1,TRBJ1-5,.,.,CASSSGQNQPQHF,TGTGCCAGCAGCTCGGGACAAAATCAGCCCCAGCATTTT
TRBV2,TRBJ2-2,TRBD2,.,CASRGQAGGSGELFF,TGTGCCAGCAGGGGCCAGGCGGGAGGCTCCGGGGAGCTGTTTTTT
TRBV2,TRBJ2-5,TRBD1,.,CASSDQARKGAETQYF,TGTGCCAGCAGTGACCAGGCACGGAAGGGGGCAGAGACCCAGTACTTC
TRBV28,TRBJ2-7,.,.,CASSLNSGGSYEQYF,TGTGCCAGCAGTTTAAACTCCGGGGGTTCCTACGAGCAGTACTTC
TRBV7-9,TRBJ2-2,.,.,CASSFLTGGNTGELFF,TGTGCCAGCAGCTTTCTGACAGGTGGAAACACCGGGGAGCTGTTTTTT
TRBV10-3,TRBJ1-1,.,.,CAISGGMNTEAFF,TGTGCCATCAGTGGAGGGATGAACACTGAAGCTTTCTTT